This T cell receptor (beta chain) derives from a study of CD8 T cells in ankylosing spondylitis. The CDR3 is made up of 15 amino acids. V was shortened by 7 bases and J by 0 bases, with 12 bases between the two germline ends. The germline V gene encodes CDR1 LGHNA and CDR2 YNFKEQ. Study-wide results and caveats: Clones linked with disease were CD8+ and fairly uncommon in the peripheral blood. Matched ankylosing spondylitis synovial fluid reportedly contained a significantly enriched population of disease-linked clones.

Using quantitative 5'-RACE with molecular barcodes, the authors made TCR beta libraries. TCRdb ran MiXCR on the 5' RACE reads and lists one entry per CDR3 protein. The repertoire consists of approximately 46,000 distinct CDR3 sequences, with 8% to 13% occurring once and the leading ten covering approximately 1.5%. This clonotype showed up many times. Antigen unknown. The J gene is TRBJ2-2, the V gene TRBV4-2; D perhaps matches TRBD2 (5 bases). This TCR was sampled from a male donor with ankylosing spondylitis or in good health (not recorded which). The specimen sequenced was blood, either unsorted or a sorted T cell fraction (not recorded which). The CDR3 bases are TGTGCCAGCACTCGGGAATGGACGAACACCGGGGAGCTGTTTTTT. Amino acid sequence: CASTREWTNTGELFF.